This T cell receptor beta chain was recovered during a study of blood T cell repertoires in COVID-19. Germline V lookup: CDR1 MNHEY, CDR2 SVGAGI. The germline V and J ends were trimmed by 7 bases and 4 bases, with 17 bases remaining between them. The length of the CDR3 is 14 residues. As originally analysed: Researchers report that nucleated cell counts were estimated from reference gene primer amplification. The protocol was immunoSEQ multiplex PCR, while the TCRdb copy is restricted to in-frame clones and leaves out a portion. For V, J and clone size, that table is used; D and trimming come from the DNA. Of roughly 120,000 clones listed, more than 75% were seen once; the top ten hold 3.7%. A remark on this clone: This sample also contains other DNA sequences that code for the same CDR3.

The receptor's source is a man aged 50 to 60 with active COVID-19. The V call is TRBV6-5, the J call TRBJ2-7; a possible D gene is TRBD1 (6 bases). The specimen was peripheral blood. The CDR3 region has the DNA TGTGCCAGCACCCTAACAGGGTCATCATACGAGCAGTACTTC. It codes for CASTLTGSSYEQYF.